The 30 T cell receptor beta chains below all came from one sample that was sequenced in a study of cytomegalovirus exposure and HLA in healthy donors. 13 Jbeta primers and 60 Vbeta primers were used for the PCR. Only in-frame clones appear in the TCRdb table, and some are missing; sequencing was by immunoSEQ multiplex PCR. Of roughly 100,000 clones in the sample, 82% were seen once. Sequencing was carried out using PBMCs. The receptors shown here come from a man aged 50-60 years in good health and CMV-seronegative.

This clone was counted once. The CDR3 protein is CASRKQGNEKLFF. As DNA, the CDR3 is TGTGCCAGCAGAAAACAGGGTAATGAAAAACTGTTTTTT. The genes are TRBV27 and TRBJ1-4; D is possibly TRBD1 (6 bases). The germline CDR1 and CDR2 sequences are MNHEY and SMNVEV (reference sequence). The CDR3 extends over 13 amino acids. The germline V and J ends were trimmed by 6 bases and 4 bases, with 9 bases remaining between them.

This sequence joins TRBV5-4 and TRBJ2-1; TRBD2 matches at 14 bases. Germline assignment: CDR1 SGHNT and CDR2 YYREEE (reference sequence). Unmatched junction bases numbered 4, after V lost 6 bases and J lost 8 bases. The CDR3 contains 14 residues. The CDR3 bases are TGTGCCAGCAAGACTAGCGGGGGGGCCGATGAGCAGTTCTTC. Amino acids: CASKTSGGADEQFF.

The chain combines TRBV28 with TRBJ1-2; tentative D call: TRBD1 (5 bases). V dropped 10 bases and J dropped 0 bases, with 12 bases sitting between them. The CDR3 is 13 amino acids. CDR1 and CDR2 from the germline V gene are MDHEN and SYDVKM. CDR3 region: CATRSGTNYGYTF. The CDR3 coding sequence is TGTGCCACCCGGTCAGGGACTAACTATGGCTACACCTTC.

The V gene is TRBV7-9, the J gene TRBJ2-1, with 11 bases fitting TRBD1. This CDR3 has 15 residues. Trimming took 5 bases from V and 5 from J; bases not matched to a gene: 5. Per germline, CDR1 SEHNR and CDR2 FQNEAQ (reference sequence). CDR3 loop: CASSKGQGGNNEQFF. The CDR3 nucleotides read TGTGCCAGCAGCAAGGGACAGGGGGGAAACAATGAGCAGTTCTTC.

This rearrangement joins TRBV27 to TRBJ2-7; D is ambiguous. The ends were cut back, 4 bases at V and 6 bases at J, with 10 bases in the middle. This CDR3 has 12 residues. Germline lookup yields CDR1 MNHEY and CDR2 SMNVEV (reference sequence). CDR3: CASSSNGREQYF. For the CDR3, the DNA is TGTGCCAGCAGTTCAAATGGGCGCGAGCAGTACTTC.

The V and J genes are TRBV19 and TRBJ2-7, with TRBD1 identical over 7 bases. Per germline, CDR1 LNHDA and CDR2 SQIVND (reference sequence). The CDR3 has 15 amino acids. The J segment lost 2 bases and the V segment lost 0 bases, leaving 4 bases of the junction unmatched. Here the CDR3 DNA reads TGTGCCAGTAGTATAGAGGCGACAGGGCCCTACGAGCAGTACTTC. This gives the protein CASSIEATGPYEQYF.

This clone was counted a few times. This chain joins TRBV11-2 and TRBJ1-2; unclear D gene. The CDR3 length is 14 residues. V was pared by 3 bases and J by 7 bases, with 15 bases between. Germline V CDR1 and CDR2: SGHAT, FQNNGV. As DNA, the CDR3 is TGTGCCAGCAGCTTCGAACGGGCTGCGGGTGGCTACACCTTC. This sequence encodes CASSFERAAGGYTF.

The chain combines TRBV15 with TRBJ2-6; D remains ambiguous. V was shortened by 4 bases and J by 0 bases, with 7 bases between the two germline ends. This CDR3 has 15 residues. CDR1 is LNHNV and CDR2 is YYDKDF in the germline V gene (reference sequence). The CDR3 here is CATSKWASGANVLTF. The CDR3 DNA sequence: TGTGCCACCAGCAAATGGGCCTCTGGGGCCAACGTCCTGACTTTC.

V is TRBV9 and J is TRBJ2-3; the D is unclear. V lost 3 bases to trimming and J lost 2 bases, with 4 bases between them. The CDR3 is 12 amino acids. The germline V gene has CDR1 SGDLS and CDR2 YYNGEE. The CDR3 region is CASSAYTDTQYF. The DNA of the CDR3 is TGTGCCAGCAGCGCCTACACAGATACGCAGTATTTT.

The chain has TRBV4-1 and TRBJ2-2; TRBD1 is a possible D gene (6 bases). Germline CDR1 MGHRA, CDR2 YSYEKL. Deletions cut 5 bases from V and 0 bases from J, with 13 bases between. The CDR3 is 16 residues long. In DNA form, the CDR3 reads TGCGCCAGCAGCTATCCGGGACACTCGAACACCGGGGAGCTGTTTTTT. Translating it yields CASSYPGHSNTGELFF.

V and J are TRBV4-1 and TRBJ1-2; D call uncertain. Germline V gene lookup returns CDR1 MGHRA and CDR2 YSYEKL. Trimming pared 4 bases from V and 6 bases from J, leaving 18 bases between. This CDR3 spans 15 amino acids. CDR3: CASSPGRMVINGYTF. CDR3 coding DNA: TGCGCCAGCAGCCCCGGGAGAATGGTAATTAATGGCTACACCTTC.

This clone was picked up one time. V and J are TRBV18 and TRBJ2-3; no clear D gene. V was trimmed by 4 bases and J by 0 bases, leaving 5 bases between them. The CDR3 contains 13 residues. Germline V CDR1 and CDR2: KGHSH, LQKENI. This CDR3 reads CASSLPSTDTQYF. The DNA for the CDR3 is TGTGCCAGCTCACTCCCTAGCACAGATACGCAGTATTTT.

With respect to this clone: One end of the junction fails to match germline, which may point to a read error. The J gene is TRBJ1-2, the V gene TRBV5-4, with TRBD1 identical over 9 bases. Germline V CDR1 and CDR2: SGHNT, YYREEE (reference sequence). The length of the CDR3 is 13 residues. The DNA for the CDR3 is TGTGCCAGCAGCCGCGACAGGGGGTATGGCTACCCCTTC. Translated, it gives CASSRDRGYGYPF.

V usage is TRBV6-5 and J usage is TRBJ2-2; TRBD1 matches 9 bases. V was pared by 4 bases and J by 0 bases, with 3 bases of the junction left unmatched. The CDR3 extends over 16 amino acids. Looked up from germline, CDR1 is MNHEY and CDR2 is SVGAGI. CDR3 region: CASSWTGVTNTGELFF. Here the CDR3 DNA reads TGTGCCAGCAGTTGGACAGGGGTGACGAACACCGGGGAGCTGTTTTTT.

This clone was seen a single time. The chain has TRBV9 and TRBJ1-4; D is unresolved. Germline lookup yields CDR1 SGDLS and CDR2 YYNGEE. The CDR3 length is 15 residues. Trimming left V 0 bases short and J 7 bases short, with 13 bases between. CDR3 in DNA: TGTGCCAGCAGCGTAGAAGGAGACCGGGGTGAAAAACTGTTTTTT. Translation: CASSVEGDRGEKLFF.

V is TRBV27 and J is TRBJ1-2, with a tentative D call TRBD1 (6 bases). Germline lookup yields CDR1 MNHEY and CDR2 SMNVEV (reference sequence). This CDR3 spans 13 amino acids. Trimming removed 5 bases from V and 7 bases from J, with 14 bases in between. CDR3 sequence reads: CASSVTGQGGYTF. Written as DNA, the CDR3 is TGTGCCAGCAGTGTTACAGGGCAGGGTGGCTACACCTTC.

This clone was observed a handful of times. In nucleotides, the CDR3 is TGCGCCAGCAGCTTGGAAACTAGCGGGGTGTCCGGGGAGCTGTTTTTT. Protein: CASSLETSGVSGELFF. V and J are TRBV5-1 and TRBJ2-2, with 10 bases identical to TRBD2. The germline CDR1 and CDR2 sequences are SGHRS and YFSETQ. Trimming at V came to 0 bases and at J to 6 bases, leaving 5 bases not matched to a gene. This CDR3 is 16 amino acids long.

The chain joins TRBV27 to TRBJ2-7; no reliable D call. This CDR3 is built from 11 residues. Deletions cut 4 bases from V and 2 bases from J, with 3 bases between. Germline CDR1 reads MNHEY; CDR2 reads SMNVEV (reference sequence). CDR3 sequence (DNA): TGTGCCAGCAGTTCTGCCTACGAGCAGTACTTC. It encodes CASSSAYEQYF.

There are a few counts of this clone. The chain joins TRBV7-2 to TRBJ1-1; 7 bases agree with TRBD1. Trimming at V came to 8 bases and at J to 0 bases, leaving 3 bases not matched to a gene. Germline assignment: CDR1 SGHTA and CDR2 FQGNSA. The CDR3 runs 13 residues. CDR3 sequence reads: CASRTGLNTEAFF. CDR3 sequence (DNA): TGTGCCAGCCGGACAGGACTGAACACTGAAGCTTTCTTT.

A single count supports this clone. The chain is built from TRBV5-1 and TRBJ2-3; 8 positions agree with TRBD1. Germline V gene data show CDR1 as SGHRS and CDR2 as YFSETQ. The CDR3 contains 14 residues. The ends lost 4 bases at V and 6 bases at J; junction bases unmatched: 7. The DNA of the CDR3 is TGCGCCAGCAGCGTTCGACAGGGGCGGGATACGCAGTATTTT. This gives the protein CASSVRQGRDTQYF. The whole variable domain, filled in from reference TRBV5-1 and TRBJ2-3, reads KAGVTQTPRYLIKTRGQQVTLSCSPISGHRSVSWYQQTPGQGLQFLFEYFSETQRNKGNFPGRFSGRQFSNSRSEMNVSTLELGDSALYLCASSVRQGRDTQYFGPGTRLTVL.

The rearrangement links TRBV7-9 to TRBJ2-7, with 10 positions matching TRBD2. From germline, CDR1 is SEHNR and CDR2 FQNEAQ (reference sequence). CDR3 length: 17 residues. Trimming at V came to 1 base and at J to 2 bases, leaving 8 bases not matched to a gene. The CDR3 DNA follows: TGTGCCAGCAGCTTAGGATCTGGGACTAGCGTTCCCTACGAGCAGTACTTC. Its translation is CASSLGSGTSVPYEQYF.

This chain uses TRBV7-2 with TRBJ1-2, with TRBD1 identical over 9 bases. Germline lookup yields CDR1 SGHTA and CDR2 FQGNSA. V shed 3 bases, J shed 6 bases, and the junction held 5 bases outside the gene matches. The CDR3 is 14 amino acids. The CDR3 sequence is CASSLGQGVDGYTF. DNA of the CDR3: TGTGCCAGCAGCTTGGGACAGGGAGTTGATGGCTACACCTTC. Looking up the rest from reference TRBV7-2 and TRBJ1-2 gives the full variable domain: GAGVSQSPSNKVTEKGKDVELRCDPISGHTALYWYRQSLGQGLEFLIYFQGNSAPDKSGLPSDRFSAERTGGSVSTLTIQRTQQEDSAVYLCASSLGQGVDGYTFGSGTRLTVV.

CDR3: CASSNQGTNEKLFF. The CDR3 region has the DNA TGTGCCAGCAGCAACCAGGGTACTAATGAAAAACTGTTTTTT. This chain joins TRBV21-1 and TRBJ1-4; TRBD1, the table's D call, was not compared with the DNA. TRBV21-1 counts as a pseudogene. The CDR3 covers 14 residues.

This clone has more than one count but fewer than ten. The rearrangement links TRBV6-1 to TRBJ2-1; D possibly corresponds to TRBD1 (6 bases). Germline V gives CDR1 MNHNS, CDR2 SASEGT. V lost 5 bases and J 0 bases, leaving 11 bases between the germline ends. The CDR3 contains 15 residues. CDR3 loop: CASSLQGSSYNEQFF. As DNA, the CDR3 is TGTGCCAGCAGTTTACAGGGAAGCTCCTACAATGAGCAGTTCTTC.

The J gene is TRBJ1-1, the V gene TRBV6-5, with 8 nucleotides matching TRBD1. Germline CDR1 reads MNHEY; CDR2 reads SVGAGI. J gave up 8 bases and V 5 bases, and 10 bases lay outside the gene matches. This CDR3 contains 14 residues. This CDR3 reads CASSQVPGGREAFF. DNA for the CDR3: TGTGCCAGCAGTCAGGTCCCAGGGGGCCGCGAAGCTTTCTTT.

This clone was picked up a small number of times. CDR3 protein: CASTRFITSTDTQYF. The DNA of the CDR3 is TGTGCCAGCACCAGGTTTATCACTAGCACAGATACGCAGTATTTT. This chain links TRBV2 with TRBJ2-3; D is ambiguous. CDR1 is SNHLY and CDR2 is FYNNEI in the germline V gene. The length of the CDR3 is 15 residues. The ends were cut back, 7 bases at V and 0 bases at J, with 14 bases in the middle.

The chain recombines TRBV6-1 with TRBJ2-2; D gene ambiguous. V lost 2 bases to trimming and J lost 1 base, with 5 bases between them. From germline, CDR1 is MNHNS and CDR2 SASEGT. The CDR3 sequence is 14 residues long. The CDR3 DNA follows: TGTGCCAGCAGTGAAACGGGGAACACCGGGGAGCTGTTTTTT. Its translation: CASSETGNTGELFF.

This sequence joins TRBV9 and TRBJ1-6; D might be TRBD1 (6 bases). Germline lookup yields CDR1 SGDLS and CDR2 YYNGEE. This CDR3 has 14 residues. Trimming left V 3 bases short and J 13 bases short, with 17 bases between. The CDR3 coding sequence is TGTGCCAGCAGCGCCTTGGACAGAGGGACGCCCCTCCACTTT. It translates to CASSALDRGTPLHF.

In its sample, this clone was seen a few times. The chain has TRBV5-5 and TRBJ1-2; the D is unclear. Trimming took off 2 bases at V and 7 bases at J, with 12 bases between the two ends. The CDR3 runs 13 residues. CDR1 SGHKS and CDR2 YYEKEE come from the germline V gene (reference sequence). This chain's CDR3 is CASSFLEVGGYTF. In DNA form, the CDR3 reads TGTGCCAGCAGCTTTTTGGAGGTTGGTGGCTACACCTTC.

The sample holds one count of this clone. The DNA of the CDR3 is TGTGCCAGCGAACCGGGACAGGGCCATGAAAAACTGTTTTTT. Its protein is CASEPGQGHEKLFF. This chain connects TRBV19 to TRBJ1-4; TRBD1 agrees at 9 bases. The CDR3 runs to 14 residues. CDR1 is LNHDA and CDR2 is SQIVND in the germline V gene (reference sequence). Unmatched junction bases numbered 8, after V lost 9 bases and J lost 6 bases.